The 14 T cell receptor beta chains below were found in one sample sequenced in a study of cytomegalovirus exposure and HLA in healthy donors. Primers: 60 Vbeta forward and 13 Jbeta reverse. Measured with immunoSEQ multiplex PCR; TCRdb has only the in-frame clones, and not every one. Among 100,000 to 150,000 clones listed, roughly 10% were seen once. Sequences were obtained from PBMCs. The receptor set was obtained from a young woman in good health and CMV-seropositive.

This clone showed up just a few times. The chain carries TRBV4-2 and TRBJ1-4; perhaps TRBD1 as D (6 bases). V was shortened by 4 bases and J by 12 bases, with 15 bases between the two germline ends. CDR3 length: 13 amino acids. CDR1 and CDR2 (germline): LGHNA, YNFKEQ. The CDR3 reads CASSLSQGSELFF. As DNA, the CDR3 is TGTGCCAGCAGCCTCTCCCAGGGGAGCGAACTGTTTTTT.

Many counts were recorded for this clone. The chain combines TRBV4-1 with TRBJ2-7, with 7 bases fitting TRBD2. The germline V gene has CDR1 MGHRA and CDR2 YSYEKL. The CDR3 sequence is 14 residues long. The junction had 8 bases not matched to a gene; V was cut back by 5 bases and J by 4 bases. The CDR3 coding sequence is TGCGCCAGCAGCTCCCCGTGGGGGGGGTACGAGCAGTACTTC. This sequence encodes CASSSPWGGYEQYF.

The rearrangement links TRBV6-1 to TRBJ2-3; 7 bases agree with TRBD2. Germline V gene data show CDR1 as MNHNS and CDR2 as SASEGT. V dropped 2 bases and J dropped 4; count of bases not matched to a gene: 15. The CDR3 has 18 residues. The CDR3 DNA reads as TGTGCCAGCAGTGAACGGGTGGGCGGGAGTTATGGGGCAGATACGCAGTATTTT. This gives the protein CASSERVGGSYGADTQYF.

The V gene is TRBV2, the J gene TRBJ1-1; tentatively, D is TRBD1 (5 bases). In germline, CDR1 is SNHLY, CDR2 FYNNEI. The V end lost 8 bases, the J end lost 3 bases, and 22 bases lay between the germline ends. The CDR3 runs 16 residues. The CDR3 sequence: CASGVLWSREDTEAFF. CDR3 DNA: TGTGCCAGCGGGGTTTTATGGAGCAGGGAGGACACTGAAGCTTTCTTT.

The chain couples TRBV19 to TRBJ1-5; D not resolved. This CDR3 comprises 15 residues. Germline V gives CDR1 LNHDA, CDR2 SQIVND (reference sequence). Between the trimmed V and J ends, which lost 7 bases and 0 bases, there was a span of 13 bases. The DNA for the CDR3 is TGTGCCAGTATTCTGACACCTTATAGCAATCAGCCCCAGCATTTT. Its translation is CASILTPYSNQPQHF.

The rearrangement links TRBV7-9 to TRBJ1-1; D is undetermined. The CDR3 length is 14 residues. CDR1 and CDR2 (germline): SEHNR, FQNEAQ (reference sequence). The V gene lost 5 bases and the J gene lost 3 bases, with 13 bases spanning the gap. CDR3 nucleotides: TGTGCCAGCAGCCCAGACCGACACTACACTGAAGCTTTCTTT. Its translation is CASSPDRHYTEAFF.

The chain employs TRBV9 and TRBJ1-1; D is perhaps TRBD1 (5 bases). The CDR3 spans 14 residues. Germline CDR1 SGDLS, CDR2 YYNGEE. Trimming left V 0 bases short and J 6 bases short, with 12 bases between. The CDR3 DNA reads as TGTGCCAGCAGCGTAGGGGGGGATTTCGCTGAAGCTTTCTTT. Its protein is CASSVGGDFAEAFF.

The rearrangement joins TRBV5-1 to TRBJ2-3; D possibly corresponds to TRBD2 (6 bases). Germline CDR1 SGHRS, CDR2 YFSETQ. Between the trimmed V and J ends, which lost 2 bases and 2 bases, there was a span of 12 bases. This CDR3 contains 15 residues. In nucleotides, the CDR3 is TGCGCCAGCAGCTTTAGCGGATCACTCACAGATACGCAGTATTTT. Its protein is CASSFSGSLTDTQYF.

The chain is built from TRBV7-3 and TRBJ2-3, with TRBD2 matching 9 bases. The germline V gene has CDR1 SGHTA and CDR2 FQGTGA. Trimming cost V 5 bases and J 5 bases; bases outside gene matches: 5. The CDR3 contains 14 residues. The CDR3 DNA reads TGTGCCAGCAGCCTTAGCGGGAGCGGAGATACGCAGTATTTT. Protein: CASSLSGSGDTQYF.

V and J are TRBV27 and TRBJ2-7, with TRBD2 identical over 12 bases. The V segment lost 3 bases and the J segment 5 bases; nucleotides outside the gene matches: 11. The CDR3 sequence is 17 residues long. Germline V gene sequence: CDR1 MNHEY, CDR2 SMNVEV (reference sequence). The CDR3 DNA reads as TGTGCCAGCAGTTTTCTAGCGGGAGGGTCGGGGGGCCACGAGCAGTACTTC. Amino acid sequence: CASSFLAGGSGGHEQYF.

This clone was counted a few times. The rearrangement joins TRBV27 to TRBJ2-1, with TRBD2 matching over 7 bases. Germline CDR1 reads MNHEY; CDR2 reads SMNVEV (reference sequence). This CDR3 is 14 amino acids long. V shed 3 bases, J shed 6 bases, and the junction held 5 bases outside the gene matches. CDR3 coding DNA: TGTGCCAGCAGTTTCGTTGCGGGAGTCAATGAGCAGTTCTTC. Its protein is CASSFVAGVNEQFF.

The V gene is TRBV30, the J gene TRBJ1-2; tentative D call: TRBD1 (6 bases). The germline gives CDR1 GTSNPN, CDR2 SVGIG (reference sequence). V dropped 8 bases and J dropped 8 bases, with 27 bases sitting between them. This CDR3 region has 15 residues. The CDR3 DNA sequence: TGTGCCGGAACGGCAGGGGACCCTGTTGTGCAAGGCTACACCTTC. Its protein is CAGTAGDPVVQGYTF.

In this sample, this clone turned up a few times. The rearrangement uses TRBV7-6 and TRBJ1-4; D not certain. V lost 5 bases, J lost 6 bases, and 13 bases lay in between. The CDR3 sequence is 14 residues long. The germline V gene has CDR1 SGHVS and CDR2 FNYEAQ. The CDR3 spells CASSLGRVDEKLFF. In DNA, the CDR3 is TGTGCCAGCAGCCTGGGGAGGGTCGATGAAAAACTGTTTTTT.

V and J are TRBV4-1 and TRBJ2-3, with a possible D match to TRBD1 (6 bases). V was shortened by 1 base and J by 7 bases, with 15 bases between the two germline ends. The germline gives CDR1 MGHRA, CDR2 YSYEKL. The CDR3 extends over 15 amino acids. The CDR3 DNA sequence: TGCGCCAGCAGCCAAGTACTCTTAGGGACAAATACGCAGTATTTT. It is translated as CASSQVLLGTNTQYF.